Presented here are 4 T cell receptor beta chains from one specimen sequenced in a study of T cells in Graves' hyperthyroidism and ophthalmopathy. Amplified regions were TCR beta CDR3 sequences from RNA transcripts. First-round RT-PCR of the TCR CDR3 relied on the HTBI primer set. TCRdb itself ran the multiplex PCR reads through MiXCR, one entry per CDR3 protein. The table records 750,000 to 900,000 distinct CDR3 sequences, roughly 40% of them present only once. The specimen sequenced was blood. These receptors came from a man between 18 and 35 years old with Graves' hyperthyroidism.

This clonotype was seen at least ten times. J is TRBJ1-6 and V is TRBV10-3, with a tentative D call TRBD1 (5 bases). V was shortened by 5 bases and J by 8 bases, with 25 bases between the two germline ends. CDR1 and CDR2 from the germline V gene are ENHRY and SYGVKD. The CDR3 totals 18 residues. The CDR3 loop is CAISPTPRGSSGDSPLHF. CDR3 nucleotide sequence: TGTGCCATCAGTCCCACCCCGAGGGGCTCCTCTGGGGATTCACCCCTCCACTTT.

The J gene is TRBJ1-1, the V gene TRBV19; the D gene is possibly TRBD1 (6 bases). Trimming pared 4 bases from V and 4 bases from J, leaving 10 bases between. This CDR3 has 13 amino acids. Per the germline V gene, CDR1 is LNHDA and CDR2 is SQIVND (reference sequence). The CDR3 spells CASSKQGPTEAFF. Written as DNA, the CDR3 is TGTGCCAGTAGTAAACAGGGTCCCACTGAAGCTTTCTTT.

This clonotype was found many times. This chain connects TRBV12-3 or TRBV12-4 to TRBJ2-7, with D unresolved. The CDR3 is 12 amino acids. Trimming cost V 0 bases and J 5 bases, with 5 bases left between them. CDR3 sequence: CASSLALNEQYF. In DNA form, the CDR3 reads TGTGCCAGCAGTTTAGCGCTCAACGAGCAGTACTTC.

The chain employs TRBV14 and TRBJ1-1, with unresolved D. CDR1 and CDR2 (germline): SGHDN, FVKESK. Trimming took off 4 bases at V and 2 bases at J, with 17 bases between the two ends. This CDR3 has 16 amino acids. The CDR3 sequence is CASSRVTGPINTEAFF. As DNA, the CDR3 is TGTGCCAGCAGCCGAGTGACCGGCCCAATAAACACTGAAGCTTTCTTT. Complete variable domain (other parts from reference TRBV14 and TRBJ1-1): EAGVTQFPSHSVIEKGQTVTLRCDPISGHDNLYWYRRVMGKEIKFLLHFVKESKQDESGMPNNRFLAERTGGTYSTLKVQPAELEDSGVYFCASSRVTGPINTEAFFGQGTRLTVV.